This T cell receptor (beta chain) was found in a study of CD8+CD57+ T cells in acquired aplastic anemia. This CDR3 contains 15 residues. V shed 0 bases and J shed 6 bases, with 16 bases lying between them. The V gene's germline CDR1 is DFQATT and CDR2 SNEGSKA (reference sequence). This clonotype was found many times. Previously, flow cytometry had revealed CD8+CD57+ cell expansion in the patients chosen for sequencing. TCR beta VDJ and CDR3 profiling used genomic DNA as template. One entry per CDR3 protein results from TCRdb running MiXCR on the reads. The data contain some 170,000 distinct CDR3 sequences, roughly 48% of them singletons.

Sequenced: sorted CD4+, CD8+, or CD8+CD57+ T cells (not recorded which) from PBMCs. This clonotype was sampled from a human donor with aplastic anemia. V gene TRBV20-1 combines with J gene TRBJ2-3; D is possibly TRBD1 (7 bases). Here the CDR3 DNA reads TGCAGTGCTAGAGATCTAGGAGGGGGCGACGATACGCAGTATTTT. Translation: CSARDLGGGDDTQYF.